What follows are 18 T cell receptor beta chains derived from one specimen sequenced in a study of T cells in Graves' hyperthyroidism and ophthalmopathy (dated by TCRdb to about 2019). Library construction relied on multiplex PCR. For sequencing, an Illumina HiSeq 2000 was employed. Amplification of TCR beta CDR3 regions was carried out from RNA transcripts. For the first round of RT-PCR on the TCR CDR3, the HTBI primer set was used together with the Qiagen OneStep RT-PCR kit. TCRdb reprocessing: public reads trimmed at Q25 with fastp, clones called with MiXCR, in-frame beta chains kept. Each entry is one CDR3 protein sequence, shown with its most common DNA and genes. This sample gives about 660,000 distinct CDR3 sequences in total; just under 45% of them show up just once. Approximately 7.2% of the sample is in the top ten clones. The specimen sequenced was peripheral blood or thyroid tissue (not recorded which). Receptors were obtained from an adult man with Graves' disease, either hyperthyroidism or ophthalmopathy (not recorded which).

V and J are TRBV20-1 and TRBJ2-7; TRBD2 matches at 7 bases. The CDR3 covers 13 residues. Germline CDR1 is DFQATT and CDR2 is SNEGSKA (reference sequence). With V trimmed by 6 bases and J by 4 bases, 9 bases remained unmatched. The CDR3 nucleotides read TGCAGTGCCATAAACCGGGAGGCTTACGAGCAGTACTTC. Its protein product is CSAINREAYEQYF.

The rearrangement uses TRBV29-1 and TRBJ1-6; tentatively, D is TRBD1 (6 bases). V lost 6 bases to trimming and J lost 7 bases, with 13 bases between them. Germline V gene lookup returns CDR1 SQVTM and CDR2 ANQGSEA. The length of the CDR3 is 13 residues. The CDR3 region is CSVQGGRNSPLHF. Here the CDR3 DNA reads TGCAGCGTGCAAGGGGGGCGGAATTCACCCCTCCACTTT.

This clonotype was detected ten times or more. The chain carries TRBV12-3 or TRBV12-4 and TRBJ1-2, with 8 bases lining up with TRBD1. The trim removed 2 bases at V and 4 bases at J, leaving 3 bases unmatched. CDR3 size: 14 residues. The DNA for the CDR3 is TGTGCCAGCAGTTTACAGGGGGCGGGCTATGGCTACACCTTC. It codes for CASSLQGAGYGYTF.

V usage is TRBV25-1 and J usage is TRBJ1-6, with D possibly TRBD1 on 5 matching bases. The germline V gene has CDR1 MGHDK and CDR2 SYGVNS. The CDR3 length is 11 residues. CDR3 loop: CVGRENSPLHF. The CDR3 bases are TGTGTCGGCAGGGAAAATTCACCCCTCCACTTT.

The chain links TRBV6-1 to TRBJ2-5; D ambiguous. Germline loops: CDR1 MNHNS, CDR2 SASEGT. The V end was cut by 6 bases, the J end by 9 bases, with 8 bases between. The CDR3 is 10 residues long. The CDR3 is CASRHRAQYF. The CDR3 nucleotides read TGTGCCAGCAGACACCGGGCCCAGTACTTC.

A remark on this clonotype: A much larger clone is a single base away; this may be a read error. The chain is built from TRBV20-1 and TRBJ2-7, with a weak D call TRBD1 (5 bases). V dropped 6 bases and J dropped 2 bases, with 14 bases sitting between them. CDR1 DFQATT and CDR2 SNEGSKA come from the germline V gene (reference sequence). This CDR3 comprises 13 residues. As DNA, the CDR3 is TGCAGTGCCACAACCCCAGGGCCCTACGAGCAGTACTTC. Translated: CSATTPGPYEQYF.

About this clonotype: A much larger clone differs by one base, so this may be a read error. The J gene is TRBJ2-7, the V gene TRBV20-1, with D perhaps matching TRBD2 (6 bases). Germline V lookup: CDR1 DFQATT, CDR2 SNEGSKA (reference sequence). Trimming pared 7 bases from V and 5 bases from J, leaving 15 bases between. This CDR3 comprises 12 residues. The CDR3: CSVIGSNNEQYF. The CDR3 DNA follows: TGCAGTGTAATCGGGAGTAACAACGAGCAGTACTTC.

V usage is TRBV29-1 and J usage is TRBJ2-7; 9 bases align to TRBD1. The germline V gene has CDR1 SQVTM and CDR2 ANQGSEA. V was pared by 1 base and J by 5 bases, with 9 bases of the junction left unmatched. The CDR3 is made up of 15 amino acids. The CDR3 protein is CSVEVGGTGPNEQYF. The CDR3 nucleotides are TGCAGCGTTGAAGTAGGAGGGACAGGGCCCAACGAGCAGTACTTC.

This clonotype was seen many times. This chain connects TRBV9 to TRBJ1-5; possibly TRBD1 for D (5 bases). V lost 4 bases and J 5 bases, leaving 16 bases between the germline ends. Germline V CDR1 and CDR2: SGDLS, YYNGEE. The CDR3 is made up of 15 amino acids. The CDR3 DNA reads TGTGCCAGCAGCCTTGAGGGGCGACTCTATCAGCCCCAGCATTTT. Translating it yields CASSLEGRLYQPQHF.

This clonotype occurred many times. The V call is TRBV24-1, the J call TRBJ2-5, with 14 nucleotides matching TRBD2. J was trimmed by 5 bases and V by 4 bases; bases with no gene match: 2. The CDR3 consists of 15 residues. In germline, CDR1 is KGHDR, CDR2 SFDVKD. Written as DNA, the CDR3 is TGTGCCACCAGTGAGGGACTAGCGGGAGACGAGACCCAGTACTTC. Translation: CATSEGLAGDETQYF.

This clonotype has at least ten counts. The chain joins TRBV7-9 to TRBJ1-6; tentatively, D is TRBD1 (6 bases). This CDR3 comprises 14 residues. Trimming stripped 3 bases from V and 8 bases from J, with 11 bases between. The germline gives CDR1 SEHNR, CDR2 FQNEAQ (reference sequence). This CDR3 reads CASSLQGLDSPLHF. CDR3 nucleotides: TGTGCCAGCAGCTTGCAGGGGCTGGATTCACCCCTCCACTTT.

In this sample, this clonotype turned up many times. This chain connects TRBV29-1 to TRBJ1-3; the D gene is possibly TRBD1 (5 bases). From germline, CDR1 is SQVTM and CDR2 ANQGSEA. The CDR3 spans 11 residues. V was pared by 4 bases and J by 4 bases, with 5 bases between. CDR3 loop: CSVGQGNTIYF. For the CDR3, the DNA is TGCAGCGTTGGACAGGGAAACACCATATATTTT.

This clonotype showed up just a few times. The V gene is TRBV6-1, the J gene TRBJ2-7; perhaps D is TRBD1 or TRBD2 (5 bases each). This CDR3 spans 14 amino acids. Germline CDR1 MNHNS, CDR2 SASEGT. V lost 1 base and J 3 bases, leaving 10 bases between the germline ends. The CDR3 is CASSEVGVNYEQYF. The CDR3 DNA reads TGTGCCAGCAGTGAAGTGGGGGTGAACTACGAGCAGTACTTC.

The CDR3 spells CASSLVPVSNYGYTF. The CDR3 DNA sequence: TGTGCCAGCAGCTTGGTGCCAGTCTCTAACTATGGCTACACCTTC. The chain has TRBV5-6 and TRBJ1-2; no definite D call. V lost 0 bases to trimming and J lost 0 bases, with 9 bases between them. The germline V gene has CDR1 SGHDT and CDR2 YYEEEE. The CDR3 contains 15 residues.

This clonotype turned up a few times. The chain links TRBV20-1 to TRBJ2-7, with 8 bases lining up with TRBD1. The V segment lost 6 bases and the J segment 7 bases; nucleotides outside the gene matches: 17. Germline V gives CDR1 DFQATT, CDR2 SNEGSKA (reference sequence). This CDR3 comprises 15 residues. The CDR3 coding sequence is TGCAGTGCCCGACCCCCGACAGGGGCCCCGAAAGAGCAGTACTTC. It specifies CSARPPTGAPKEQYF.

CDR3 sequence reads: CASSDSPGGGQPQHF. CDR3 nucleotides: TGTGCCAGCAGTGATTCTCCAGGGGGCGGTCAGCCCCAGCATTTT. The chain joins TRBV2 to TRBJ1-5; 8 bases agree with TRBD1. The CDR3 is made up of 15 amino acids. The V gene end was trimmed by 3 bases and the J gene end by 6 bases; junction bases not matched to a gene: 7. Germline V lookup: CDR1 SNHLY, CDR2 FYNNEI.

A note on this clonotype: This may stem from a read error, because a much larger clone lies one nucleotide away. The CDR3 DNA follows: TGTGCCAGCAGTGACGGCAGGGTGGGTTTTAATCAGCCCCAGCATTTT. This codes for CASSDGRVGFNQPQHF. This chain connects TRBV24-1 to TRBJ1-5; possible D gene TRBD1, 5 bases. The CDR3 contains 16 residues. Germline V gene lookup returns CDR1 KGHDR and CDR2 SFDVKD.

This clonotype was found many times. V is TRBV2 and J is TRBJ2-5, with D maybe TRBD1 (5 bases). The CDR3 has 13 amino acids. Germline V gene sequence: CDR1 SNHLY, CDR2 FYNNEI. Trimming shortened V by 6 bases and J by 1 base, and 9 bases separated the two germline ends. The CDR3 protein is CASSDSPQETQYF. The CDR3 nucleotides are TGTGCCAGCAGCGACAGCCCCCAAGAGACCCAGTACTTC.